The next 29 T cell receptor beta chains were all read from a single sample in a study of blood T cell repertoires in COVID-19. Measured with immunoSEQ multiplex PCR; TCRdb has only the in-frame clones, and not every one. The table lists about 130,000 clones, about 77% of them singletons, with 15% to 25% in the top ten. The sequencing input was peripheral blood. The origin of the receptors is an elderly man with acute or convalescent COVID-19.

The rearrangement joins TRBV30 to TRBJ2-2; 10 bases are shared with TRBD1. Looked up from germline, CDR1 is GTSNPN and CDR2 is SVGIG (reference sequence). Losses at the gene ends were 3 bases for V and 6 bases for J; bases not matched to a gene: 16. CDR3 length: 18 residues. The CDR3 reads CAWRDRGILTPNAGELFF. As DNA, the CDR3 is TGTGCCTGGAGGGACAGGGGGATTTTAACTCCAAACGCCGGGGAGCTGTTTTTT.

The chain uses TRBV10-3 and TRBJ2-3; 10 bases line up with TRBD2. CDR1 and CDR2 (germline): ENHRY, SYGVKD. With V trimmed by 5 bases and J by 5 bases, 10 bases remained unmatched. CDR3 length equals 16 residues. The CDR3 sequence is CAISILAGGWGDTQYF. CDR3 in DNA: TGTGCCATCAGTATCTTAGCGGGGGGCTGGGGAGATACGCAGTATTTT.

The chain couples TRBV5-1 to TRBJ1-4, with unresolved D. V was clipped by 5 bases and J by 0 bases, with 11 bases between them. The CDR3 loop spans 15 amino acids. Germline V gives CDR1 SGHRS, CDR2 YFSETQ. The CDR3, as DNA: TGCGCCAGCAGTTATGACCGGGCAACTAATGAAAAACTGTTTTTT. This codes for CASSYDRATNEKLFF. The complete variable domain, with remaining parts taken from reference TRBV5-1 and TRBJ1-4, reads KAGVTQTPRYLIKTRGQQVTLSCSPISGHRSVSWYQQTPGQGLQFLFEYFSETQRNKGNFPGRFSGRQFSNSRSEMNVSTLELGDSALYLCASSYDRATNEKLFFGSGTQLSVL.

The CDR3 here is CATKSTGGRTEAFF. In nucleotides, the CDR3 is TGTGCCACCAAAAGTACAGGGGGCAGGACTGAAGCTTTCTTT. The genes are TRBV10-3 and TRBJ1-1; 9 positions agree with TRBD1. With V trimmed by 10 bases and J by 5 bases, 11 bases remained unmatched. The CDR3 length is 14 residues. CDR1 is ENHRY, CDR2 SYGVKD, per germline.

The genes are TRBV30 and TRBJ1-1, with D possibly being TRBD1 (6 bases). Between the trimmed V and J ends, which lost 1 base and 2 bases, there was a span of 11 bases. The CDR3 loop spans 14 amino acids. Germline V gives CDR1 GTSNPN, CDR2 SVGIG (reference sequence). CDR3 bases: TGTGCCTGGAGTGAAGGACAGTTTAACACTGAAGCTTTCTTT. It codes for CAWSEGQFNTEAFF.

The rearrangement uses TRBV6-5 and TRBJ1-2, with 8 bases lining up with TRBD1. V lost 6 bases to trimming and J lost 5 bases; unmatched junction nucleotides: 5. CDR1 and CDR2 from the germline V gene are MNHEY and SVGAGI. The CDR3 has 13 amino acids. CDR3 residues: CASRIGTGYGYTF. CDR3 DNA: TGTGCCAGCAGGATTGGGACAGGTTATGGCTACACCTTC.

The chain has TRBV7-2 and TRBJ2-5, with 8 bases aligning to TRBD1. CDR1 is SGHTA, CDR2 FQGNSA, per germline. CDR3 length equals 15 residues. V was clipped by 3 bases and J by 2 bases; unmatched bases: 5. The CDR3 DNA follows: TGTGCCAGCAGCTTCAGGGGGCGCAGGCAAGAGACCCAGTACTTC. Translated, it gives CASSFRGRRQETQYF.

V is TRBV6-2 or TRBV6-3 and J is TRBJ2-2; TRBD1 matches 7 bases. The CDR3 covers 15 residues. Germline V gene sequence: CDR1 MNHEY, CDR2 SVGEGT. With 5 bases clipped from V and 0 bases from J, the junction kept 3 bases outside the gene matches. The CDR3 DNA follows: TGTGCCAGCAGTCGAGGACAGGCGAACACCGGGGAGCTGTTTTTT. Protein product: CASSRGQANTGELFF.

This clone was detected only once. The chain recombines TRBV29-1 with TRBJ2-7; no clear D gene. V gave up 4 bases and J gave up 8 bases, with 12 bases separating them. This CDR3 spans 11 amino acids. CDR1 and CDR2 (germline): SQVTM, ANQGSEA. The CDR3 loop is CSVGSGSKQYF. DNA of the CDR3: TGCAGCGTTGGGTCGGGTAGTAAGCAGTACTTC.

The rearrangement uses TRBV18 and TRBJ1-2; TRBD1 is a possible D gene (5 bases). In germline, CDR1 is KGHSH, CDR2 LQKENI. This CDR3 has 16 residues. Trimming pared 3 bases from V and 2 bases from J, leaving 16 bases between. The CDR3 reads CASSPGQGLKNYGYTF. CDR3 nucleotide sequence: TGTGCCAGCTCACCGGGGCAAGGGCTAAAGAACTATGGCTACACCTTC.

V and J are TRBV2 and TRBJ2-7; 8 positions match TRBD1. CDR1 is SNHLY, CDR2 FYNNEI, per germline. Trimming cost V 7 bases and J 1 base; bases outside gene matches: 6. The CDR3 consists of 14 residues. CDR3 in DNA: TGTGCCAGCATCCTCCGGGACAGGTCCTACGAGCAGTACTTC. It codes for CASILRDRSYEQYF.

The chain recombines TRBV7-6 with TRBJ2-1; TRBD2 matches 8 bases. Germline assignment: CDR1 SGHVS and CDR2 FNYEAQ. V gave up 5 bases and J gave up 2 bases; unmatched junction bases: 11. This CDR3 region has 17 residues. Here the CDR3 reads CASSPRPTSAAYNEQFF. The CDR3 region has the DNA TGTGCCAGCAGCCCGCGGCCGACTAGCGCGGCCTACAATGAGCAGTTCTTC.

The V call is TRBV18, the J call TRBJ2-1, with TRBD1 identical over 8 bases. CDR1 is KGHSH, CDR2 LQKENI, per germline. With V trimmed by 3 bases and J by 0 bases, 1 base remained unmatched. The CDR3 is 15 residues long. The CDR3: CASSPGTGSYNEQFF. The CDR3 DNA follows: TGTGCCAGCTCACCCGGGACAGGCTCCTACAATGAGCAGTTCTTC.

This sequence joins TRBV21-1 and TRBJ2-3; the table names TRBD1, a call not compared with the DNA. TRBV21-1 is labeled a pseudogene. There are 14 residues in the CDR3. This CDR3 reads CASLRAHGTDTQYF. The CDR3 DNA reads TGTGCCAGCCTCAGGGCCCATGGCACAGATACGCAGTATTTT.

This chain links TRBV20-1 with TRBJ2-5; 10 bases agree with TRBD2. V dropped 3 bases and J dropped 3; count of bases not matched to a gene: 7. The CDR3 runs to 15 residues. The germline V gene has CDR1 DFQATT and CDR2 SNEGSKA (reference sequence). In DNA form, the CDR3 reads TGCAGTGCTAGTAAGGTAGCGGGGGGTAAAGAGACCCAGTACTTC. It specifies CSASKVAGGKETQYF.

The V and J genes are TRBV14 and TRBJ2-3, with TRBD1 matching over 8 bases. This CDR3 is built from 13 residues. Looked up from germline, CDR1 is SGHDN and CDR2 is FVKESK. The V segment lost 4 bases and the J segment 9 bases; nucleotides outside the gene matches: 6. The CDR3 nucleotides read TGTGCCAGCAGCCGCTTCGACAGGGGAACGCAGTATTTT. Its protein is CASSRFDRGTQYF.

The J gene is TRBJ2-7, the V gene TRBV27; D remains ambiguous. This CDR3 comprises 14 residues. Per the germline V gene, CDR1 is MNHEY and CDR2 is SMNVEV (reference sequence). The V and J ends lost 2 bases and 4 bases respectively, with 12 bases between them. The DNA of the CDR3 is TGTGCCAGCAGTTTAACGGTGCCATTTTACGAGCAGTACTTC. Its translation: CASSLTVPFYEQYF.

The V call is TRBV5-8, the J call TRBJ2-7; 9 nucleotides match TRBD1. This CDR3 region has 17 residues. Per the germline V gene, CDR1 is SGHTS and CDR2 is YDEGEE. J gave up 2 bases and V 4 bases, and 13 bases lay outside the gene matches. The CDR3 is CASSPPDRGPTTYEQYF. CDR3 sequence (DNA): TGTGCCAGCAGCCCACCGGACAGGGGTCCGACAACCTACGAGCAGTACTTC. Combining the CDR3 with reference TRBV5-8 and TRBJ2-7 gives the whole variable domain EAGVTQSPTHLIKTRGQQATLRCSPISGHTSVYWYQQALGLGLQFLLWYDEGEERNRGNFPPRFSGRQFPNYSSELNVNALELEDSALYLCASSPPDRGPTTYEQYFGPGTRLTVT.

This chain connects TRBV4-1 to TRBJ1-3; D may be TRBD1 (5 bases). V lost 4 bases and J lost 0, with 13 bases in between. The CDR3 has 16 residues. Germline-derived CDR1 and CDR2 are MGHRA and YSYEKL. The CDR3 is CASSRASDISGNTIYF. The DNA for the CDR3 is TGCGCCAGCAGCCGCGCCTCGGACATCTCTGGAAACACCATATATTTT.

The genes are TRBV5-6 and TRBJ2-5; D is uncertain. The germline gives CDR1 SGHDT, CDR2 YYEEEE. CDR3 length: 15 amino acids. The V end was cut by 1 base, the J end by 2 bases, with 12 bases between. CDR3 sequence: CASSLSPLEQETQYF. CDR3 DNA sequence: TGTGCCAGCAGCTTGTCACCCTTAGAGCAAGAGACCCAGTACTTC.

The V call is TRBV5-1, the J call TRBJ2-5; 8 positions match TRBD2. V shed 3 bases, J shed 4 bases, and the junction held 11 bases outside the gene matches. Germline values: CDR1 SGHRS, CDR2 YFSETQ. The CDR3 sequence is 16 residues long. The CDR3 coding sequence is TGCGCCAGCAGCTCCTCGGGCGGGGGGCCCACAGAGACCCAGTACTTC. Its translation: CASSSSGGGPTETQYF. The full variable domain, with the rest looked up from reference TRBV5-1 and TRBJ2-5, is KAGVTQTPRYLIKTRGQQVTLSCSPISGHRSVSWYQQTPGQGLQFLFEYFSETQRNKGNFPGRFSGRQFSNSRSEMNVSTLELGDSALYLCASSSSGGGPTETQYFGPGTRLLVL.

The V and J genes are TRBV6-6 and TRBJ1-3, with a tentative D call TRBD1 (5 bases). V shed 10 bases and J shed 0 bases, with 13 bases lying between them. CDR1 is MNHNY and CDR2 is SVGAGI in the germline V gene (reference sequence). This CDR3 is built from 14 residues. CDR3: CATSGGGSGNTIYF. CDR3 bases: TGTGCCACGTCCGGGGGGGGCTCTGGAAACACCATATATTTT.

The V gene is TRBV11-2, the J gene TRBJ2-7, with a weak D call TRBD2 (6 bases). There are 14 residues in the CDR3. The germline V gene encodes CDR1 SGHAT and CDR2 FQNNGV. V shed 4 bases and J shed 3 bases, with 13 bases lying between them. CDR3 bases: TGTGCCAGCAGCTCCCTTGCGGGGTTCTACGAGCAGTACTTC. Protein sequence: CASSSLAGFYEQYF.

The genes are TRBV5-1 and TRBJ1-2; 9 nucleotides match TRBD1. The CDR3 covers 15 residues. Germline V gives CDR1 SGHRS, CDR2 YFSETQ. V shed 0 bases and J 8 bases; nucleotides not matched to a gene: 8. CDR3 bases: TGCGCCAGCAGCTTGGGGGACAGGGCTCTCGTAGGCTACACCTTC. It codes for CASSLGDRALVGYTF.

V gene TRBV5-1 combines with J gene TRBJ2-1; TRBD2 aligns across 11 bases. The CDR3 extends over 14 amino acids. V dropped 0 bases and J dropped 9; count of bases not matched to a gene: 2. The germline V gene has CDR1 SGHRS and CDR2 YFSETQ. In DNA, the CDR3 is TGCGCCAGCAGCTTGGGACTAGCGGGGATTGAGCAGTTCTTC. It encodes CASSLGLAGIEQFF.

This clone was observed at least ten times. CDR3 region: CASSGGYSGNTIYF. The CDR3 nucleotides are TGCGCCAGCAGTGGAGGCTACTCTGGAAACACCATATATTTT. The J gene is TRBJ1-3, the V gene TRBV5-1; no clear D. The V gene lost 5 bases and the J gene lost 0 bases, with 9 bases spanning the gap. The germline V gene has CDR1 SGHRS and CDR2 YFSETQ. The CDR3 contains 14 residues.

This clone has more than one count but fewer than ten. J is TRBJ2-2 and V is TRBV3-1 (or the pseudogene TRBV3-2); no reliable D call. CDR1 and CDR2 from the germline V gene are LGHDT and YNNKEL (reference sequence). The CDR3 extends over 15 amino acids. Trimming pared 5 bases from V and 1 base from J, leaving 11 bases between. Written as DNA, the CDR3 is TGTGCCAGCAGCATCGGGTCAAGGAACACCGGGGAGCTGTTTTTT. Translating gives CASSIGSRNTGELFF.

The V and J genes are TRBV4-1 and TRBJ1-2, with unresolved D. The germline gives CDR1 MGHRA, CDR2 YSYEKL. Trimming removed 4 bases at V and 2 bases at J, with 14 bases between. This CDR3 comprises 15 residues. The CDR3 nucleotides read TGCGCCAGCAGCCCTAGTGGGTCGACGAACTATGGCTACACCTTC. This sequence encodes CASSPSGSTNYGYTF.

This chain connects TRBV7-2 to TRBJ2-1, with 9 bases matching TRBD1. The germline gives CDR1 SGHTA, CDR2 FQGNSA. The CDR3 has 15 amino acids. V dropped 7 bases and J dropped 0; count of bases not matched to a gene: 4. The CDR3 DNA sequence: TGTGCCAGCACCTTGGGACAGGGCTCCTACAATGAGCAGTTCTTC. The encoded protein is CASTLGQGSYNEQFF.